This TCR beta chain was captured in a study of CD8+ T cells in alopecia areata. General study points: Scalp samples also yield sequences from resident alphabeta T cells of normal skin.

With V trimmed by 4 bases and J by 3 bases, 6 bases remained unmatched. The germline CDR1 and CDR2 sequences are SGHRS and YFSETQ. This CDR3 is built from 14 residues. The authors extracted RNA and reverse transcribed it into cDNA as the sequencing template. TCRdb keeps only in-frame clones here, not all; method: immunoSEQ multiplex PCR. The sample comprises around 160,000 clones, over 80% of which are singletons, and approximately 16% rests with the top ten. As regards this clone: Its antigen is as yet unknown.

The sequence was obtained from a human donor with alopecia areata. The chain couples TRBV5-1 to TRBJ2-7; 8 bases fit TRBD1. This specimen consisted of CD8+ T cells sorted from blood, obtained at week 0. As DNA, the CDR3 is TGCGCCAGCAGCGCACCGGGACAGGTCTACGAGCAGTACTTC. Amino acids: CASSAPGQVYEQYF.